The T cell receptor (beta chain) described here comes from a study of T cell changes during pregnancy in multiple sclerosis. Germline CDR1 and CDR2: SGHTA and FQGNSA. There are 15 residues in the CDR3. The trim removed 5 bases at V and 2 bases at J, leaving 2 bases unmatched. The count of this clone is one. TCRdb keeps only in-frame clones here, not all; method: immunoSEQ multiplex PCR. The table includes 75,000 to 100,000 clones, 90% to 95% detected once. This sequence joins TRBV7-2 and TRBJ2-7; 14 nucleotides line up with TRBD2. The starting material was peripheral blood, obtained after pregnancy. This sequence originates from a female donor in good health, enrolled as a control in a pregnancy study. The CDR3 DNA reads TGTGCCAGCAGCCTGACTAGCGGGGGGGCCTACGAGCAGTACTTC. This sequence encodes CASSLTSGGAYEQYF.